Detailed here is one T cell receptor (beta chain). Its antigen target is currently unknown. No much larger clone exists at a distance of one base, and base qualities are not known. Library creation used the immunoSEQ multiplex PCR assay. Each sample had around 100,000 TCR templates assayed by the deep sequencing platform. Genomic DNA extracted from sorted T cells was the material used for TCRbeta CDR3 sequencing. As for the original processing: The R programming language was used for clonal analysis of TCRbeta CDR3 data. Unstimulated samples were compared with post-reaction CFSE-low samples to define alloreactive CD4+ and CD8+ clones. By matching sequences to the repertoires of sorted unstimulated Treg and non-Treg cells, each alloreactive CD4+ clone was assigned a regulatory or non-regulatory origin. TCRdb carries this immuneACCESS record with in-frame sequences only. Its versions omit some clonotypes, under half of them owing to an unresolved V gene in the studies checked, with the rest unexplained. From that table come the V and J calls and clone size; the DNA was used to work out D and trimming. Counted in this sample were roughly 93,000 clones; 85% to 95% of them appeared once. Together, the top ten hold about 1.5% of the sample.

The sample comes from a study of siplizumab effects on memory and regulatory T cells (dated by TCRdb to between 2017 and 2020). In terms of the full investigation: The study examined how the anti-CD2 antibody siplizumab affects alloreactive T-cell subsets in allogeneic mixed lymphocyte reactions built from human PBMCs.

Sorted unstimulated T cells, along with proliferating T cells recovered from mixed lymphocyte reactions, underwent TCRbeta CDR3 sequencing. Fresh whole blood from nine to eleven HLA-typed healthy donors served as the source for isolating PBMCs. To map where alloreactive clones came from, unstimulated CD4+ non-regulatory T cells were FACS-sorted. Study-wide conclusions, independent of this receptor: Of the alloreactive CD4+ clones that could be mapped, the Treg-derived share averaged about 70% with siplizumab compared with approximately 25% in control reactions. Whether proliferating Tregs from siplizumab cultures were suppressive was not functionally confirmed. Because sequences at frequencies below about 10^-5 were poorly captured, only a minor fraction of alloreactive clones could be mapped back to unstimulated subsets. Compared with memory T cells, unstimulated naive T cells appeared more diverse, and naive cells seemed to make a substantial contribution to the alloresponse. A naive or memory phenotype could not be assigned to roughly 75-96% of proliferating CD4+ or CD8+ clones. The cumulative frequency of alloreactive sequences traceable to unstimulated CD4+ memory T cells was significantly reduced by siplizumab.

The germline V gene gives CDR1 as SGHRS and CDR2 as YFSETQ. CDR3 length: 14 amino acids, cysteine to phenylalanine. Only the CDR3 region is kept as DNA, spanning 42 bases read in frame from base 1. V is clipped by 1 base and J by 4 bases, and the sequence between their germline boundaries is 11 bases long. The sequence was collected from a human donor in good health. The source material was non-Treg CD4+ T cells sorted from blood. The intended sense of this specimen's cell subset or site label: FACS-sorted unstimulated CD4+ non-regulatory T cells. The chain couples TRBV5-1 to TRBJ1-2; the D segment could be TRBD1, given 6 matching bases. CDR3 loop: CASSLLQGGYGYTF. The DNA is as follows: TGCGCCAGCAGCTTGTTACAGGGAGGCTATGGCTACACCTTC.